This T cell receptor beta chain was retrieved from a study of blood T cell repertoires in COVID-19. The CDR3 spans 12 residues. The ends were cut back, 5 bases at V and 7 bases at J, with 11 bases in the middle. Germline V gene lookup returns CDR1 SGHAT and CDR2 FQNNGV. Clones were sequenced by immunoSEQ multiplex PCR, and TCRdb holds only the in-frame ones, with some missing. In the table there are tens of thousands of clones, roughly 88% of which are singletons. The source is a man aged 50 to 59 with active or convalescent COVID-19. This chain joins TRBV11-2 and TRBJ1-1, with D tentatively TRBD1 (6 bases). Sequencing input: peripheral blood. CDR3: CASSKLQGEAFF. The CDR3 DNA reads TGTGCCAGCAGCAAACTACAGGGTGAAGCTTTCTTT. Drawing the rest from reference TRBV11-2 and TRBJ1-1, the complete variable domain is EAGVAQSPRYKIIEKRQSVAFWCNPISGHATLYWYQQILGQGPKLLIQFQNNGVVDDSQLPKDRFSAERLKGVDSTLKIQPAKLEDSAVYLCASSKLQGEAFFGQGTRLTVV.